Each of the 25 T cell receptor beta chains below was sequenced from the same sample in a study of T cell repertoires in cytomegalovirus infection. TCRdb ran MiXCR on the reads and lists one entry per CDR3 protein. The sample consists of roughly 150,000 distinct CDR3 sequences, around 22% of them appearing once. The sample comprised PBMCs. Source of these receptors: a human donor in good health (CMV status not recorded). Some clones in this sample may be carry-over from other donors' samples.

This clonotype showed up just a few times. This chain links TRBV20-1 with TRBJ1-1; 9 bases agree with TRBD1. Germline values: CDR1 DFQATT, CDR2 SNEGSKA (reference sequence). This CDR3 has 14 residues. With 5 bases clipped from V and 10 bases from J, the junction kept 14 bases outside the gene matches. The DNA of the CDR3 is TGCAGTGCTCCTCCTGGGGGACAGGGAGCCAGAGCTTTCTTT. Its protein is CSAPPGGQGARAFF.

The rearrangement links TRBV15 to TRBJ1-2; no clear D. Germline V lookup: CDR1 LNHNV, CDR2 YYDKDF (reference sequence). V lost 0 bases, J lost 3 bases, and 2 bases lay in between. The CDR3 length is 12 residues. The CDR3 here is CATSRDYYGYTF. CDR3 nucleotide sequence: TGTGCCACCAGCAGAGATTACTATGGCTACACCTTC.

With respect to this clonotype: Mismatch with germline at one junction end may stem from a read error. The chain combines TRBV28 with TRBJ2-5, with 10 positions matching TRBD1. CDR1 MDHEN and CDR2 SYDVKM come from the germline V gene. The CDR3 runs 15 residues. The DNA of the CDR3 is TGTGCCAGCAGGACAGGGGGCTTGGATAAGGAGACCCATTACTTC. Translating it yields CASRTGGLDKETHYF.

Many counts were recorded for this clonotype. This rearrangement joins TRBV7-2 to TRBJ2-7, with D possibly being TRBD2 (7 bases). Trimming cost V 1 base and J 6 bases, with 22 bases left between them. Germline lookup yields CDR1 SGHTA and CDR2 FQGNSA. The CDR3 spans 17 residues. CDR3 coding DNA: TGTGCCAGCAGCTTAGGTAGGGGGACCGGGACTAAAATCGAGCAGTACTTC. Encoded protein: CASSLGRGTGTKIEQYF.

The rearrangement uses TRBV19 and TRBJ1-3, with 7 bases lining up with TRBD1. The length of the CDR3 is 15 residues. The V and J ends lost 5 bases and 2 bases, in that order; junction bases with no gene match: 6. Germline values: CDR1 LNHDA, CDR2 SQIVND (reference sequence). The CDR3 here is CASSRPGGTGNTIYF. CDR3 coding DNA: TGTGCCAGTAGTCGCCCAGGGGGTACTGGAAACACCATATATTTT.

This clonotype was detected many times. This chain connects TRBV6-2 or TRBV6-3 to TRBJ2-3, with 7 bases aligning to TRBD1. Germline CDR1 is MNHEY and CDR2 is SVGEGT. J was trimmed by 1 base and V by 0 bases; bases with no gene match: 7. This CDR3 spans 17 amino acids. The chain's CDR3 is CASSYSPTGVGTDTQYF. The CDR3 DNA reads TGTGCCAGCAGTTACTCACCAACAGGGGTAGGCACAGATACGCAGTATTTT.

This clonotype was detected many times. The CDR3 coding sequence is TGTGCCAGCAGCTTAGTGGGGGGGGCCGAGCAGTACTTC. This sequence encodes CASSLVGGAEQYF. V is TRBV7-6 and J is TRBJ2-7, with D perhaps matching TRBD2 (7 bases). Germline CDR1 is SGHVS and CDR2 is FNYEAQ. The CDR3 is 13 amino acids. The ends were cut back, 1 base at V and 6 bases at J, with 10 bases in the middle.

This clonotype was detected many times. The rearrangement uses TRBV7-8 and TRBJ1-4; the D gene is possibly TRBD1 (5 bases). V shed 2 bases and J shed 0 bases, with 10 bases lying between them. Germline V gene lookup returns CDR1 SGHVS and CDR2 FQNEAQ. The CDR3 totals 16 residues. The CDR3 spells CASSLKGGATNEKLFF. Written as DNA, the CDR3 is TGTGCCAGCAGCTTAAAGGGAGGGGCAACTAATGAAAAACTGTTTTTT.

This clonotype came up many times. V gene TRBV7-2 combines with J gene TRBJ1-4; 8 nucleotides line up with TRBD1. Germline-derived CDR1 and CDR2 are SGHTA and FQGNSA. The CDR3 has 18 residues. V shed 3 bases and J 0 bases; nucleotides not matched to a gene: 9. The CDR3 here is CASSLSGQGSATNEKLFF. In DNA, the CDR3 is TGTGCCAGCAGCTTGAGTGGACAGGGATCGGCAACTAATGAAAAACTGTTTTTT.

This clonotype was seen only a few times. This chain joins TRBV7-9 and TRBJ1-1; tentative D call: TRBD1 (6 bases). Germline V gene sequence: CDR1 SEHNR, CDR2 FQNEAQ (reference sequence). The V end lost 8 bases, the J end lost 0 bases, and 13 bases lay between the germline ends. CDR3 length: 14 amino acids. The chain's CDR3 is CASLQTGMNTEAFF. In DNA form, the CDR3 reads TGTGCCAGCCTCCAGACAGGCATGAACACTGAAGCTTTCTTT.

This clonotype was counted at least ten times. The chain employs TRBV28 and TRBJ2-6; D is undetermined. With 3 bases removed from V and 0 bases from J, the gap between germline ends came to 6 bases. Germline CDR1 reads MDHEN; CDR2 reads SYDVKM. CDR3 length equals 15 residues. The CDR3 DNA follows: TGTGCCAGCAGTTTCTGGGACTCTGGGGCCAACGTCCTGACTTTC. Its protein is CASSFWDSGANVLTF.

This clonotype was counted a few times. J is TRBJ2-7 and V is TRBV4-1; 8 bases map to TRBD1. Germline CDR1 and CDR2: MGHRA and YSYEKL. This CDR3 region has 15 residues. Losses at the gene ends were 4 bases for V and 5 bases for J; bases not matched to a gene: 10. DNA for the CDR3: TGCGCCAGCAGCCCTTGGACAGGGTCGGAGAACGAGCAGTACTTC. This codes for CASSPWTGSENEQYF.

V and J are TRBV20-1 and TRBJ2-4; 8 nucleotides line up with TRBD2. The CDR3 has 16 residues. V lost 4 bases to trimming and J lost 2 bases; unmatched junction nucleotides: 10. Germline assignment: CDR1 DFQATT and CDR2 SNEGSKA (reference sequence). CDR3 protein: CSATAGTRGTKNIQYF. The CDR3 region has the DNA TGCAGTGCTACCGCAGGGACTAGGGGGACCAAAAACATTCAGTACTTC.

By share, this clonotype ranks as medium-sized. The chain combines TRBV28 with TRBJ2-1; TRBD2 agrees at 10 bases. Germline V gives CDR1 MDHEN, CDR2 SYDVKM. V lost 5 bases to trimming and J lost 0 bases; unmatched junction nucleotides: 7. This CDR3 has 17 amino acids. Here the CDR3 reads CASSPPSGGSSYNEQFF. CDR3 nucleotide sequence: TGTGCCAGCAGTCCCCCTAGCGGGGGAAGCTCCTACAATGAGCAGTTCTTC.

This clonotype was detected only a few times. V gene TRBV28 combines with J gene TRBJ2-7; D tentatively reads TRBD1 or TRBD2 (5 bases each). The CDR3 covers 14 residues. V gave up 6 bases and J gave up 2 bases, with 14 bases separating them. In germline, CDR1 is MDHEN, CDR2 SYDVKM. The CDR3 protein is CASSPGDLTYEQYF. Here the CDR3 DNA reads TGTGCCAGCAGCCCCGGGGACCTCACCTACGAGCAGTACTTC.

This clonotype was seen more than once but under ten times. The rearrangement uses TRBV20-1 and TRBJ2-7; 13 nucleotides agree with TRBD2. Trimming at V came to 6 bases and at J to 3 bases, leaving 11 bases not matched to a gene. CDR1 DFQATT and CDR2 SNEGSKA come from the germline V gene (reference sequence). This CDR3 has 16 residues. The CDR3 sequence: CSAQGLAGTNGYEQYF. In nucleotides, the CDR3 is TGCAGTGCCCAGGGACTAGCGGGAACTAATGGCTACGAGCAGTACTTC.

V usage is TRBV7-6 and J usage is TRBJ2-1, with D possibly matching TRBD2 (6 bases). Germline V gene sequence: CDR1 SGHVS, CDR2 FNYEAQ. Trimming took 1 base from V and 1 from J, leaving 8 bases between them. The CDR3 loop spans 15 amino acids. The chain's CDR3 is CASSLDSGSYNEQFF. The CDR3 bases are TGTGCCAGCAGCTTAGATAGCGGATCCTACAATGAGCAGTTCTTC.

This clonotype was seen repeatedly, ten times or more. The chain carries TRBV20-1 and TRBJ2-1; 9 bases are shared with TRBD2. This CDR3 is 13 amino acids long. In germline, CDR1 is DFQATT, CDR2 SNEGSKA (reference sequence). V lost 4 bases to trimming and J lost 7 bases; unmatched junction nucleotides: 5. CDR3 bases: TGCAGTGCTATTAGCGGGAGTCGGAATGAGCAGTTCTTC. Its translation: CSAISGSRNEQFF.

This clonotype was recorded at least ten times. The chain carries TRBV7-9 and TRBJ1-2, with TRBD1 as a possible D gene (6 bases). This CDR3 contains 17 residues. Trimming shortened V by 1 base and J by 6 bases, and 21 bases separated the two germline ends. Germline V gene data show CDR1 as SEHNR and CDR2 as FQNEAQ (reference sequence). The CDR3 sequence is CASSLGAPGTTRHGYTF. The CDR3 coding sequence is TGTGCCAGCAGCTTAGGGGCCCCAGGGACAACAAGGCATGGCTACACCTTC.

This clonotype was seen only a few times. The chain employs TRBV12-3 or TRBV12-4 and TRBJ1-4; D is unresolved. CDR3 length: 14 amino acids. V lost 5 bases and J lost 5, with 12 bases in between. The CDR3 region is CASSTNWENEKLFF. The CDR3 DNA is TGTGCCAGCAGTACCAACTGGGAGAATGAAAAACTGTTTTTT.

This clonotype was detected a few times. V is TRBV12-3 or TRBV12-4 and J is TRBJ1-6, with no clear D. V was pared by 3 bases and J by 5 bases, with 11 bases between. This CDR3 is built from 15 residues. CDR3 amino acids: CASSLVDNDNSPLHF. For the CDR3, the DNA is TGTGCCAGCAGTTTGGTTGATAACGATAATTCACCCCTCCACTTT.

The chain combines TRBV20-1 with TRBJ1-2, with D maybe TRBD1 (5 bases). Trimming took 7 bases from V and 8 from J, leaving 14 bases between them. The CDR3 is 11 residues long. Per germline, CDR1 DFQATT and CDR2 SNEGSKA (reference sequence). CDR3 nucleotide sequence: TGCAGTGAGGGCAGGGTGAGCGGCTACACCTTC. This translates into CSEGRVSGYTF.

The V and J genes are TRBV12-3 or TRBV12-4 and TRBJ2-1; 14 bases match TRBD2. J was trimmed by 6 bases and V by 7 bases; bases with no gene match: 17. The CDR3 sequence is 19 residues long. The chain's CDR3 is CASTPGLAGERVVINEQFF. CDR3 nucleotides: TGTGCCAGCACCCCGGGACTAGCGGGAGAGCGAGTCGTAATCAATGAGCAGTTCTTC.

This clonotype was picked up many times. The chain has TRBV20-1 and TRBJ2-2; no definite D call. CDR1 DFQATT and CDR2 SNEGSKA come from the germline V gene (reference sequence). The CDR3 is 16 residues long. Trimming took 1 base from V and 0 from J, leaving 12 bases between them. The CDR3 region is CSARVTGIANTGELFF. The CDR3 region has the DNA TGCAGTGCTAGAGTAACGGGTATCGCGAACACCGGGGAGCTGTTTTTT.

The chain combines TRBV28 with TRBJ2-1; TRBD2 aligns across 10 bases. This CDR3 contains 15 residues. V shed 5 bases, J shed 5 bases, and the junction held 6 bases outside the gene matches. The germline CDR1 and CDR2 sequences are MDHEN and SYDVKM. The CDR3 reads CASSRRGLADNEQFF. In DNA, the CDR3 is TGTGCCAGCAGTAGGCGCGGACTAGCGGACAATGAGCAGTTCTTC. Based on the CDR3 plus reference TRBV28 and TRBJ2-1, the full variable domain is DVKVTQSSRYLVKRTGEKVFLECVQDMDHENMFWYRQDPGLGLRLIYFSYDVKMKEKGDIPEGYSVSREKKERFSLILESASTNQTSMYLCASSRRGLADNEQFFGPGTRLTVL.